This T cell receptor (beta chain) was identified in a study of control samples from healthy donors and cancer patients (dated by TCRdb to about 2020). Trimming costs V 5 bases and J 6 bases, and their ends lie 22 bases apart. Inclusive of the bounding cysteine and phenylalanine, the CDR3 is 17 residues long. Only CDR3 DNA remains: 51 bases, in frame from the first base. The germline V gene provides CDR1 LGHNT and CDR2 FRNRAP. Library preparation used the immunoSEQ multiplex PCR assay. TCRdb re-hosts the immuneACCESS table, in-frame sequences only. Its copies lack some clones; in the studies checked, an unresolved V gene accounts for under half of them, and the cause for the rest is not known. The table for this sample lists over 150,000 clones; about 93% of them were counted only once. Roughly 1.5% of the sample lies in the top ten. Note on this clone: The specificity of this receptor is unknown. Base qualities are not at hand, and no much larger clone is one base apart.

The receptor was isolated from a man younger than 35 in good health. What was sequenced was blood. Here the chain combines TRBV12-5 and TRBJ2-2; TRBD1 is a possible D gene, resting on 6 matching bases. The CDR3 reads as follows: CASGTPLGTPSPGELFF. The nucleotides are TGTGCTAGTGGTACCCCCCTAGGGACACCGTCCCCCGGGGAGCTGTTTTTT.